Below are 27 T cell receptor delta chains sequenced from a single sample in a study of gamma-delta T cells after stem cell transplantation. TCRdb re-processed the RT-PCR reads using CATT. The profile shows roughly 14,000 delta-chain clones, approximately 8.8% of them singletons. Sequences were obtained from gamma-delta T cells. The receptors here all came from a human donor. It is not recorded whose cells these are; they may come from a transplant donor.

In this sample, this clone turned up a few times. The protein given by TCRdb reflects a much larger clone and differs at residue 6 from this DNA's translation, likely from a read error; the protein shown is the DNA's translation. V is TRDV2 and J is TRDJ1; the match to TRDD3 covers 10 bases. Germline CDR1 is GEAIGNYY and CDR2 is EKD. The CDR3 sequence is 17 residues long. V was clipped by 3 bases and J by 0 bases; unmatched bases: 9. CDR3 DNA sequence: TGTGCCTGTGACTTGATGGGGGATACCCGAAACACCGATAAACTCATCTTT. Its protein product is CACDLMGDTRNTDKLIF.

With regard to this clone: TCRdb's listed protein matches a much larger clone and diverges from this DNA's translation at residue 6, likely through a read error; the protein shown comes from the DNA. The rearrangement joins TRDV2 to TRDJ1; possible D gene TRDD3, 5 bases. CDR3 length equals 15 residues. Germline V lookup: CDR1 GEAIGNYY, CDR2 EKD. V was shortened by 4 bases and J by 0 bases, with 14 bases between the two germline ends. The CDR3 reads CACDGAGSYTDKLIF. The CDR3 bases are TGTGCCTGTGATGGGGCGGGATCGTACACCGATAAACTCATCTTT.

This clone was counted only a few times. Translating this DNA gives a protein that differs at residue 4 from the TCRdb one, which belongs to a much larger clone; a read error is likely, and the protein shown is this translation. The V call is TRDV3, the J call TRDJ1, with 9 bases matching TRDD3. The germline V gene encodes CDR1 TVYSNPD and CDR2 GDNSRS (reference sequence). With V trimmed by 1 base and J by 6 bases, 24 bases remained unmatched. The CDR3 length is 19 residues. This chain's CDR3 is CAFMVLGQRYWGTGNKLIF. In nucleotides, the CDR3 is TGTGCCTTTATGGTCCTAGGCCAGCGTTACTGGGGGACCGGCAATAAACTCATCTTT.

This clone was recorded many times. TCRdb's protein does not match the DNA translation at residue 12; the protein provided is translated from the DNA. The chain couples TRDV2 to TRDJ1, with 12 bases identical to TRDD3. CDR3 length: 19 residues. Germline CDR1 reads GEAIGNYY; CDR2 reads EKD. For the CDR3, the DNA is TGTGCCTGTGACACCGTGGGCAACTGGGGGATACTGGGCATCGATAACCTCATCTTT. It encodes CACDTVGNWGILGIDNLIF.

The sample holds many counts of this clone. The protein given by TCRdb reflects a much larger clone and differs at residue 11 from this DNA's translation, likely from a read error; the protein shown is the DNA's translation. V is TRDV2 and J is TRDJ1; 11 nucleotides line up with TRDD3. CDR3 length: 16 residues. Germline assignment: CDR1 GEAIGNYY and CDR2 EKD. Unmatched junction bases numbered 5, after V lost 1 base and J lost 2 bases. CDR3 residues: CACDTLGDTSTDKLIF. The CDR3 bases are TGTGCCTGTGACACGCTGGGGGATACCAGTACCGATAAACTCATCTTT.

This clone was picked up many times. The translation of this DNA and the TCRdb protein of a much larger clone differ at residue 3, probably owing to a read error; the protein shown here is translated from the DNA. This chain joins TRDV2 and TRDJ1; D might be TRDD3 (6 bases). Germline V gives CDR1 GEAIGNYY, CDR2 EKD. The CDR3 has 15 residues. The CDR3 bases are TGTGCCCGTGACATAGTCCGGGGGACACCCGATAAACTCATCTTT. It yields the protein CARDIVRGTPDKLIF.

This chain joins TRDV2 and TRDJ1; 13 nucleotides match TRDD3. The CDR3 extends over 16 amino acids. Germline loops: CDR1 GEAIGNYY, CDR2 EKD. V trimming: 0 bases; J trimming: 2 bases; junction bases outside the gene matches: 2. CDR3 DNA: TGTGCCTGTGACACCTTACTGGGGGATACGACCGATAAACTCATCTTT. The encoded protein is CACDTLLGDTTDKLIF.

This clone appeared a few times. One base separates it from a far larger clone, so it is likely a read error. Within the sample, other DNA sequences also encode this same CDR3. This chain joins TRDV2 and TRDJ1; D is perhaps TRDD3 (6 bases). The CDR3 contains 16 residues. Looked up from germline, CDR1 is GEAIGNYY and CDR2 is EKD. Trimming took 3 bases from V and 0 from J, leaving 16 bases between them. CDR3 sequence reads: CACDALRGSDTDKLIF. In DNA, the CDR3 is TGTGCCTGTGACGCCCTAAGGGGATCGGACACCGATAAACTCATCTTT.

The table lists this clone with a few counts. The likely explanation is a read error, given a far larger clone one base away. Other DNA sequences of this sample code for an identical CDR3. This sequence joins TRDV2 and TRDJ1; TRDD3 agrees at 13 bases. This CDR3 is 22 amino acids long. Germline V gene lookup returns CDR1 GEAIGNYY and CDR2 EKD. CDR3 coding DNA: TGTGCCTGCGACACTATCGGTGGAACTGGGGGATACGAAACTCCGTACACCGATAAACTCATCTTT. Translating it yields CACDTIGGTGGYETPYTDKLIF.

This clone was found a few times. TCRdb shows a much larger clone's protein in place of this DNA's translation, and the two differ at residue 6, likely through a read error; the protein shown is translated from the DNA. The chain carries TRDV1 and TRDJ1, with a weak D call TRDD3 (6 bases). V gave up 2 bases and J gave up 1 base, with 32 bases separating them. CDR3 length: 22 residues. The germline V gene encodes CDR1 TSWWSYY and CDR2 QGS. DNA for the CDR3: TGTGCTCTTGGGGAAAAGAATCCTGGGGCATACGATTTATCGGGTCTCACCGATAAACTCATCTTT. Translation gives CALGEKNPGAYDLSGLTDKLIF.

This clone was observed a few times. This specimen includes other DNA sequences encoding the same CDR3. In DNA form, the CDR3 reads TGTGCCTGTGACAATGTCCTGGGGGATACAGCCTTGGACACCCGACAGATGTTTTTC. The encoded protein is CACDNVLGDTALDTRQMFF. The chain uses TRDV2 and TRDJ3; TRDD3 aligns across 11 bases. V lost 2 bases, J lost 6 bases, and 11 bases stayed unmatched. CDR1 is GEAIGNYY, CDR2 EKD, per germline. CDR3 size: 19 residues.

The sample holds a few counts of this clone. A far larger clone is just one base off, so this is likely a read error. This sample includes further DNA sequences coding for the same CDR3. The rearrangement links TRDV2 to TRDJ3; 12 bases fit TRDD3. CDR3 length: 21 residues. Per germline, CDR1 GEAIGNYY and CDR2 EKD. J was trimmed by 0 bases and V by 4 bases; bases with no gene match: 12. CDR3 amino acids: CACDSARTGGYPSWDTRQMFF. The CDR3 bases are TGTGCCTGTGATAGCGCCCGTACTGGGGGATACCCCTCCTGGGACACCCGACAGATGTTTTTC.

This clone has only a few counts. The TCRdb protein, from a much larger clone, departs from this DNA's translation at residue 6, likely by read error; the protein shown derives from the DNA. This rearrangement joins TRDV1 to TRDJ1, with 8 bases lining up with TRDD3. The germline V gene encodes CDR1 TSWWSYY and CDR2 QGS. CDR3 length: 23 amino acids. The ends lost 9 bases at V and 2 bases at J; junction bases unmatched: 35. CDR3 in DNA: TGTGCTCTGCCAGGGGGCGGCCCCCTGCCGACCATGGGGGATCCCATCGAGACCGATAAACTCATCTTT. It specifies CALPGGGPLPTMGDPIETDKLIF.

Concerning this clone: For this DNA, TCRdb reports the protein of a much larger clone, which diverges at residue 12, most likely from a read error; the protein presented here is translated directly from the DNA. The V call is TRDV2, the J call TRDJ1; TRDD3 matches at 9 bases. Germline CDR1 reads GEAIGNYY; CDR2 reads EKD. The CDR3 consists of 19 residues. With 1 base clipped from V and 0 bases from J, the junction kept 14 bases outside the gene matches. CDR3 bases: TGTGCCTGTGACACACTAACTGGGGGAGTTCCACCGTACACCGATAAACTCATCTTT. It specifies CACDTLTGGVPPYTDKLIF.

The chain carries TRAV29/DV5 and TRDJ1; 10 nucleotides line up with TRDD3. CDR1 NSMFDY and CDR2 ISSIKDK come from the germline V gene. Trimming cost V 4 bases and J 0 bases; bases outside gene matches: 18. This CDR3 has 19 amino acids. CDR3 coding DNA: TGTGCAGCACGCCCGAGCGGACTGGGGGATGGGAGGTACACCGATAAACTCATCTTT. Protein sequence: CAARPSGLGDGRYTDKLIF.

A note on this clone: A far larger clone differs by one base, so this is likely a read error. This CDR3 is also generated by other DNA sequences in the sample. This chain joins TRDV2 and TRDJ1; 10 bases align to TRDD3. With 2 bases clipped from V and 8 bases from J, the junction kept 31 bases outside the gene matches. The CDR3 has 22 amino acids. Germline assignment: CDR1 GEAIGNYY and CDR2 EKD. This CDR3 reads CACDKIPTSVLGDNRADDKLIF. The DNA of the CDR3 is TGTGCCTGTGACAAGATTCCTACCTCGGTCCTGGGGGATAACAGAGCGGACGACAAACTCATCTTT.

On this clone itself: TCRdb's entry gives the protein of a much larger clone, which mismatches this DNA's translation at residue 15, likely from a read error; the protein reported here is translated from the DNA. The CDR3 reads CACDTVKPSSRLGEMYTDKLIF. The CDR3 DNA reads as TGTGCCTGTGACACCGTTAAGCCCAGCTCGCGACTGGGGGAGATGTACACCGATAAACTCATCTTT. V usage is TRDV2 and J usage is TRDJ1; TRDD3 aligns across 9 bases. There are 22 residues in the CDR3. Germline CDR1 is GEAIGNYY and CDR2 is EKD. V lost 0 bases to trimming and J lost 0 bases; unmatched junction nucleotides: 22.

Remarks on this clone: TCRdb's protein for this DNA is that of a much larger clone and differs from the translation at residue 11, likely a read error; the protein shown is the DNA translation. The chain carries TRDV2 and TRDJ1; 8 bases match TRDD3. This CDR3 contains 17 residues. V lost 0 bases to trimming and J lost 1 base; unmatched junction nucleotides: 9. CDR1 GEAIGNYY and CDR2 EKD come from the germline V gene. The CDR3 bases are TGTGCCTGTGACACCTTGATGGGGGATTCGTGCACCGATAAACTCATCTTT. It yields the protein CACDTLMGDSCTDKLIF.

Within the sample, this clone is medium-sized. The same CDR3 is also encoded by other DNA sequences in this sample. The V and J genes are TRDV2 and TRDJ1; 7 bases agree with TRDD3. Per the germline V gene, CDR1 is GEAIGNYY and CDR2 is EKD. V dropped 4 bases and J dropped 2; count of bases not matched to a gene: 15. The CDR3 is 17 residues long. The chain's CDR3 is CACERLGANRGTDKLIF. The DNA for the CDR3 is TGTGCCTGTGAGAGGCTGGGGGCGAACCGGGGTACCGATAAACTCATCTTT.

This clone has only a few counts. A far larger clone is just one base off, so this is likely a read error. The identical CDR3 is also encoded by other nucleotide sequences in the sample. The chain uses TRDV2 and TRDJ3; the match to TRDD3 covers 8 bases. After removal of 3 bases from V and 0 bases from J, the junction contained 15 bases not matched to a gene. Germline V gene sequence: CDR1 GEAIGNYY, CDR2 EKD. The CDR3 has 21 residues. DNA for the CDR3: TGTGCCTGTGACTCCGGGGGGCTGGGGGAAACAAGCTCCTGGGACACCCGACAGATGTTTTTC. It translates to CACDSGGLGETSSWDTRQMFF.

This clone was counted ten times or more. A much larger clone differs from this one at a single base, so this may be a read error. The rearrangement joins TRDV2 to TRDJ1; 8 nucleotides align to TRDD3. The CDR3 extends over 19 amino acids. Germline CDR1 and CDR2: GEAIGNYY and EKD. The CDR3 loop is CACDTLELGVPYLTDNLIF. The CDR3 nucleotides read TGTGCCTGTGACACCCTGGAACTGGGGGTCCCTTACCTCACCGATAACCTCATCTTT.

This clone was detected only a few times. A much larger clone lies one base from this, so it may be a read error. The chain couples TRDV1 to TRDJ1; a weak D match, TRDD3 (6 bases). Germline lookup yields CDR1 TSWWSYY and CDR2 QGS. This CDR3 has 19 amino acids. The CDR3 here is CAIGESGRPGGPYTDKLIF. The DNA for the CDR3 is TGTGCTATTGGGGAATCCGGCCGTCCCGGGGGACCGTACACCGATAAACTCATCTTT.

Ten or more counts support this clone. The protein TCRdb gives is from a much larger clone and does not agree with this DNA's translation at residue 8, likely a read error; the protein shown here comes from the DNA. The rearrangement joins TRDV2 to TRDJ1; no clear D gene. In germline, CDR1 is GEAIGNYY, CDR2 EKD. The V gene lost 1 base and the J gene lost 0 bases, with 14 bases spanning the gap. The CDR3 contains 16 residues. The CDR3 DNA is TGTGCCTGTGACACGGTGGGAGGACTGTACACCGATAAACTCATCTTT. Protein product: CACDTVGGLYTDKLIF.

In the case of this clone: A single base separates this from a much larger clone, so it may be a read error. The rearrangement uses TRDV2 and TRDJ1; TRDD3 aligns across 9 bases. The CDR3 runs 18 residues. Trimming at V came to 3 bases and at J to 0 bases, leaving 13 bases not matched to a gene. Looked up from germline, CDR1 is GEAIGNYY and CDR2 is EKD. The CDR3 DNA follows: TGTGCCTGTGACCTTCTGGGGGATCCGAAAAAAAACACCGATAAACTCATCTTT. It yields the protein CACDLLGDPKKNTDKLIF.

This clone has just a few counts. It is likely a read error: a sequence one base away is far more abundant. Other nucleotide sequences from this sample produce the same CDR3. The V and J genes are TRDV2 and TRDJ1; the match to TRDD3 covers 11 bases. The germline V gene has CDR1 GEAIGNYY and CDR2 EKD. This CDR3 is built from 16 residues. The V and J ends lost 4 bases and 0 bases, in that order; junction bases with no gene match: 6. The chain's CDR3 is CACDTLGDTYTDKLIF. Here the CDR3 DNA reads TGTGCCTGTGATACTCTGGGGGATACTTACACCGATAAACTCATCTTT.

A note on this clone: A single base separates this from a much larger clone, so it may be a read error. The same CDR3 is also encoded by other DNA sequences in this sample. CDR3 region: CACDTVMAQLVDRIGNLIF. The CDR3 coding sequence is TGTGCCTGTGACACCGTTATGGCCCAGCTGGTGGATAGAATCGGTAACCTCATCTTT. The chain is built from TRDV2 and TRDJ1; a possible D gene is TRDD3 (5 bases). V was clipped by 0 bases and J by 11 bases, with 33 bases between them. Germline V gives CDR1 GEAIGNYY, CDR2 EKD. This CDR3 has 19 residues.

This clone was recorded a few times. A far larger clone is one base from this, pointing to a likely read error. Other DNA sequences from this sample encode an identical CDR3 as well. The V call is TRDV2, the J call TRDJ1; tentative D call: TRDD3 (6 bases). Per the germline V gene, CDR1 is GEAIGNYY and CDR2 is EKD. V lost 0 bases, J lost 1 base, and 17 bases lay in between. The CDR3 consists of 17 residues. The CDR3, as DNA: TGTGCCTGTGACACCGTGCTGGGAGATACGGGCACCGATAAACTCATCTTT. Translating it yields CACDTVLGDTGTDKLIF.